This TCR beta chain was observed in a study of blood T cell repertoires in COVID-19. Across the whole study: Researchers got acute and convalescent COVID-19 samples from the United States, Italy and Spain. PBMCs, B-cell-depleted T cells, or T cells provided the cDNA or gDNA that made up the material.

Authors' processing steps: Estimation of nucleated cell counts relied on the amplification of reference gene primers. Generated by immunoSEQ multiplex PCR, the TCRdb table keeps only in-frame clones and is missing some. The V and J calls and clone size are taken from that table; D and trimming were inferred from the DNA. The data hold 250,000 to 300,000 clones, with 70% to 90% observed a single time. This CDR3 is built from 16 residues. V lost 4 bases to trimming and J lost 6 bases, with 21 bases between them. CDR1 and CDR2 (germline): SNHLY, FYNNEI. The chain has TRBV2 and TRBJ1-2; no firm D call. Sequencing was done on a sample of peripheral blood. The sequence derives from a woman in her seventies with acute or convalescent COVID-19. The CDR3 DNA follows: TGTGCCAGCAGTGTAAGGCTAGGGAGGAGGAATGATGGCTACACCTTC. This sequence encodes CASSVRLGRRNDGYTF.